Listed below are T cell receptor beta chains from one sample, sequenced in a study of T cell responses to AZD1222 COVID-19 vaccine. Profiled with immunoSEQ multiplex PCR; TCRdb holds only in-frame clones, not every one. The sample lists 150,000 or so clones, approximately 87% occurring once. Specimen: peripheral blood, collected on day 0 of MenACWY control vaccination. The receptors shown here come from an adult in good health. Both conserved end residues are part of each CDR3. Fields, in order: clone size, J gene, D gene, V gene, CDR3 protein, CDR3 DNA. A D gene is named only where the DNA matches it firmly. The size entry is marked missing in some rows and otherwise reads once, few, many or a size class.

>NA|TRBJ2-1|TRBD1|TRBV18
CASQTGMGNEQFF
TGTGCCAGCCAGACAGGGATGGGCAATGAGCAGTTCTTC
>NA|TRBJ1-1|NA|TRBV9
CASSGGPMNTEAFF
TGTGCCAGCAGCGGGGGACCGATGAACACTGAAGCTTTCTTT
>NA|TRBJ2-5|NA|TRBV15
CATSRDPPGGGQETQYF
TGTGCCACCAGCAGAGATCCGCCGGGGGGCGGCCAAGAGACCCAGTACTTC
>NA|TRBJ1-2|TRBD1|TRBV19
CASSSGQGVDYGYTF
TGTGCCAGTAGTTCAGGGCAGGGGGTGGACTATGGCTACACCTTC
>NA|TRBJ1-1|NA|TRBV5-5
CASSLKPNTEAFF
TGTGCCAGCAGCTTGAAACCGAACACTGAAGCTTTCTTT
>NA|TRBJ2-7|NA|TRBV7-9
CASSAKTSIYEQYF
TGTGCCAGCAGCGCAAAGACCTCAATCTACGAGCAGTACTTC
>few|TRBJ1-5|NA|TRBV28
CASTIDFRKPQHF
TGTGCCAGCACCATTGATTTCAGAAAGCCCCAGCATTTT
>NA|TRBJ2-2|NA|TRBV5-1
CASSLGPNTGELFF
TGCGCCAGCAGCTTGGGTCCGAACACCGGGGAGCTGTTTTTT
>NA|TRBJ1-5|TRBD1|TRBV19
CASSRGQGAGQPQHF
TGTGCCAGTAGTAGGGGACAGGGGGCTGGCCAGCCCCAGCATTTT
>NA|TRBJ2-7|NA|TRBV19
CASSGTSYEQYF
TGTGCCAGTAGTGGGACCTCCTACGAGCAGTACTTC
>few|TRBJ2-1|TRBD1|TRBV4-1
CASRGTASSYNEQFF
TGCGCCAGCAGGGGGACAGCTAGCTCCTACAATGAGCAGTTCTTC
>NA|TRBJ1-2|NA|TRBV19
CASTHSPIMGYTF
TGTGCCAGTACTCATAGCCCCATTATGGGCTACACCTTC
>NA|TRBJ2-2|NA|TRBV9
CASSPRTDNTGELFF
TGTGCCAGCAGCCCTCGGACAGACAACACCGGGGAGCTGTTTTTT
>NA|TRBJ1-6|NA|TRBV5-1
CATRQTPSSYNSPLHF
TGCGCCACCCGTCAGACTCCGAGCTCCTATAATTCACCCCTCCACTTT
>NA|TRBJ1-5|TRBD1|TRBV29-1
CSVEEARGPLNQPQHF
TGCAGCGTTGAAGAGGCCAGGGGGCCTCTCAATCAGCCCCAGCATTTT
>NA|TRBJ1-2|NA|TRBV6-5
CASRNSGGSVHGYTF
TGTGCCAGCAGGAATTCGGGGGGGTCGGTCCATGGCTACACCTTC
>NA|TRBJ1-1|NA|TRBV6-1
CASSEEGRGAEAFF
TGTGCCAGCAGTGAAGAGGGCAGGGGAGCTGAAGCTTTCTTT
>NA|TRBJ1-3|NA|TRBV30
CAWSIRSGNTIYF
TGTGCCTGGAGTATCCGCTCTGGAAACACCATATATTTT
>NA|TRBJ1-3|TRBD1|TRBV5-5
CASSRQGGTGNTIYF
TGTGCCAGCAGCCGACAGGGGGGGACTGGAAACACCATATATTTT
>NA|TRBJ1-3|NA|TRBV30
CAWKAPDLAGNTIYF
TGTGCCTGGAAGGCCCCGGACTTGGCGGGAAACACCATATATTTT
>few|TRBJ1-5|NA|TRBV7-8
CASSLRRDTSNQPQHF
TGTGCCAGCAGCTTACGAAGGGACACTAGCAATCAGCCCCAGCATTTT
>NA|TRBJ2-7|TRBD2|TRBV6-5
CASRLAGGNEQYF
TGTGCCAGCAGGCTAGCGGGAGGAAACGAGCAGTACTTC
>NA|TRBJ2-3|NA|TRBV10-2
CASSASADTQYF
TGCGCCAGCAGTGCTAGTGCAGATACGCAGTATTTT
>NA|TRBJ2-1|TRBD2|TRBV7-9
CASSPPGLAQTNEQFF
TGTGCCAGCAGCCCTCCGGGACTAGCCCAGACAAATGAGCAGTTCTTC
>NA|TRBJ1-2|NA|TRBV30
CAWSAIRGSYTF
TGTGCCTGGAGTGCTATCCGAGGAAGCTACACCTTC
>few|TRBJ2-2|NA|TRBV24-1
CATSDFIGGSNTGELFF
TGTGCCACCAGTGATTTCATTGGTGGGTCGAACACCGGGGAGCTGTTTTTT
>NA|TRBJ1-1|NA|TRBV9
CASSPSRVGTEAFF
TGTGCCAGCAGCCCCTCCCGGGTTGGCACTGAAGCTTTCTTT
>NA|TRBJ1-4|NA|TRBV7-2
CASSLEGPGRFKEEKLFF
TGTGCCAGCAGCTTAGAGGGGCCCGGAAGATTCAAAGAAGAAAAACTGTTTTTT
>NA|TRBJ1-2|NA|TRBV28
CASSLRDTLNYGYTF
TGTGCCAGCAGTTTACGGGACACCCTTAACTATGGCTACACCTTC
>NA|TRBJ1-5|NA|TRBV5-1
CASSLAAGSNQPQHF
TGCGCCAGCAGCTTGGCGGCAGGGAGCAATCAGCCCCAGCATTTT
>NA|TRBJ2-4|TRBD1|TRBV28
CASSRQGAIIQYF
TGTGCCAGCAGTCGACAGGGGGCCATCATTCAGTACTTC
>NA|TRBJ1-1|NA|TRBV9
CASSAGGGTEAFF
TGTGCCAGCAGCGCCGGTGGAGGCACTGAAGCTTTCTTT
>NA|TRBJ1-2|NA|TRBV18
CASSPTAEYGYTF
TGTGCCAGCTCACCGACGGCGGAGTATGGCTACACCTTC
>NA|TRBJ2-3|TRBD2|TRBV7-3
CASSSGLAGVTQYF
TGTGCCAGCAGCTCTGGACTAGCGGGAGTCACGCAGTATTTT
>NA|TRBJ2-3|TRBD2|TRBV11-2
CASRGLAGPTDTQYF
TGTGCCAGCCGCGGACTAGCGGGGCCCACAGATACGCAGTATTTT
>NA|TRBJ1-5|TRBD1|TRBV6-1
CASSEGTGFMRFGNQPQHF
TGTGCCAGCAGTGAAGGGACAGGGTTTATGAGGTTCGGCAATCAGCCCCAGCATTTT
>NA|TRBJ1-5|NA|TRBV18
CASSPARGGPQHF
TGTGCCAGCTCACCGGCCCGTGGTGGGCCCCAGCATTTT
>NA|TRBJ1-6|TRBD1|TRBV6-5
CASSSQGAGSPLHF
TGTGCCAGCAGTTCCCAGGGGGCAGGTTCACCCCTCCACTTT
>NA|TRBJ2-2|TRBD1|TRBV9
CASSDTGADTGELFF
TGTGCCAGCAGCGACACAGGGGCTGACACCGGGGAGCTGTTTTTT
>NA|TRBJ1-1|TRBD1|TRBV3-1/TRBV3-2
CASSEPGTENTEAFF
TGTGCCAGCAGCGAGCCCGGGACAGAGAACACTGAAGCTTTCTTT
>NA|TRBJ1-2|TRBD1|TRBV5-1
CASSFGTGATYGYTF
TGCGCCAGCAGCTTCGGCACAGGGGCGACCTATGGCTACACCTTC
>NA|TRBJ2-7|TRBD2|TRBV3-1/TRBV3-2
CASGGGALPYEQYF
TGTGCCAGCGGGGGGGGAGCGCTTCCCTACGAGCAGTACTTC
>NA|TRBJ1-3|NA|TRBV18
CASSPSESSGNTIYF
TGTGCCAGCTCACCAAGCGAAAGCTCTGGAAACACCATATATTTT
>NA|TRBJ1-2|NA|TRBV11-2
CASSPRNYGYTF
TGTGCCAGCAGCCCGCGGAACTATGGCTACACCTTC
>NA|TRBJ2-7|TRBD2|TRBV6-4
CASRTIWTSPRFYEQYF
TGTGCCAGCAGAACCATTTGGACTAGCCCAAGGTTCTACGAGCAGTACTTC
>NA|TRBJ2-7|TRBD2|TRBV3-1/TRBV3-2
CASSHTTRTSREQYF
TGTGCCAGCAGCCATACGACCCGGACTAGTCGCGAGCAGTACTTC
>NA|TRBJ1-1|NA|TRBV28
CASSLVQSNTEAFF
TGTGCCAGCAGTTTAGTACAGTCGAACACTGAAGCTTTCTTT
>NA|TRBJ2-7|NA|TRBV18
CASSPRKPGAYEQYF
TGTGCCAGCTCACCACGTAAGCCGGGGGCCTACGAGCAGTACTTC
>NA|TRBJ1-5|NA|TRBV7-9
CASSQAAGGDQPQHF
TGTGCCAGCAGCCAGGCGGCGGGGGGCGATCAGCCCCAGCATTTT
>few|TRBJ1-2|TRBD1|TRBV9
CASSPAPGTGGRGYTF
TGTGCCAGCAGCCCCGCACCAGGGACAGGGGGAAGGGGCTACACCTTC
>once|TRBJ2-3|TRBD2|TRBV12-5
CASGFGGGTDTQYF
TGTGCTAGTGGTTTTGGGGGGGGGACCGATACGCAGTATTTT
>NA|TRBJ1-1|TRBD1|TRBV5-1
CASSLAGQGTEAFF
TGCGCCAGCAGCTTGGCGGGACAGGGGACTGAAGCTTTCTTT